The present T cell receptor beta chain was sequenced within a study of PD-L1 blockade in urothelial cancer. Time point meaning: peripheral blood 6 weeks after treatment start. The CDR3 totals 14 residues. The ends were cut back, 6 bases at V and 2 bases at J, with 10 bases in the middle. Germline V gene data show CDR1 as LGHNA and CDR2 as YSLEER. Sequencing used immunoSEQ multiplex PCR; TCRdb keeps in-frame clones, though not all of them. Found here are around 110,000 clones, around 93% of them singletons; the top ten hold 3% to 4%. The receptor comes from a man in his fifties or sixties with urothelial cancer. This chain uses TRBV4-3 with TRBJ2-2; TRBD1 might be the D (5 bases). The material sequenced was PBMCs, taken around atezolizumab (anti-PD-L1) treatment. In nucleotides, the CDR3 is TGCGCCAGCAGTGGCAGGGTCAACACCGGGGAGCTGTTTTTT. This gives the protein CASSGRVNTGELFF.